Below are 2 T cell receptor beta chains sequenced from a single sample in a study of T cells in Graves' hyperthyroidism and ophthalmopathy. There were TCR beta CDR3 regions amplified from RNA transcripts. The study used the HTBI primer set for a first-round RT-PCR of the TCR CDR3. A single record per CDR3 protein comes from TCRdb applying MiXCR to the multiplex PCR reads. Among some 600,000 distinct CDR3 sequences, approximately 14% were seen once, and the ten largest hold less than 6%. The source material was blood. The receptors come from a woman in her 30s with Graves' hyperthyroidism that later progressed to Graves' ophthalmopathy.

This clonotype has a count of ten or more. The chain recombines TRBV5-4 with TRBJ1-1, with TRBD1 as a possible D gene (5 bases). CDR3 size: 14 residues. Germline V gives CDR1 SGHNT, CDR2 YYREEE (reference sequence). Trimming shortened V by 1 base and J by 4 bases, and 11 bases separated the two germline ends. The CDR3 loop is CASSLKGVGTEAFF. The CDR3 DNA is TGTGCCAGCAGCTTGAAAGGGGTTGGCACTGAAGCTTTCTTT.

V and J are TRBV4-1 and TRBJ2-1; 11 bases agree with TRBD2. With V trimmed by 2 bases and J by 7 bases, 10 bases remained unmatched. Per the germline V gene, CDR1 is MGHRA and CDR2 is YSYEKL. There are 17 residues in the CDR3. The CDR3 DNA reads TGCGCCAGCAGCCAACTCCAACTAGCGGGAGCTGTTAATGAGCAGTTCTTC. Residues: CASSQLQLAGAVNEQFF.